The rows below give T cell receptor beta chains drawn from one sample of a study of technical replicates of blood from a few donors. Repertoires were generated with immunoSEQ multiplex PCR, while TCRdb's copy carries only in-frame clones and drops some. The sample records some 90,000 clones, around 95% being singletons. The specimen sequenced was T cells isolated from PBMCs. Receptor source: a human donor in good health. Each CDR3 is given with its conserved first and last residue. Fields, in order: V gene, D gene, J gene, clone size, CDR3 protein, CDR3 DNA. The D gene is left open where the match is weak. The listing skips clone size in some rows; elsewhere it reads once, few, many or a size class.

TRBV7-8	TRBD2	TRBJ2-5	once	CASSRGGGREETQYF	TGTGCCAGCAGCCGAGGCGGCGGGAGAGAAGAGACCCAGTACTTC
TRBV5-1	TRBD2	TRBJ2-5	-	CASTRVSGSSETQYF	TGCGCCAGCACCCGGGTTAGCGGGAGTTCGGAGACCCAGTACTTC
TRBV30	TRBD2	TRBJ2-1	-	CAWLPTSGVYNEQFF	TGTGCCTGGTTGCCGACTAGCGGAGTCTACAATGAGCAGTTCTTC
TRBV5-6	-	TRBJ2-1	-	CASSRVESYNEQFF	TGTGCCAGCAGCCGGGTGGAATCCTACAATGAGCAGTTCTTC
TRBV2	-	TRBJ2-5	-	CASNKDSGTQYF	TGTGCCAGCAATAAGGACAGTGGGACCCAGTACTTC
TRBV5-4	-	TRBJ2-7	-	CASAETSGLSSYEQYF	TGTGCCAGCGCCGAGACAAGCGGGTTGAGCTCCTACGAGCAGTACTTC
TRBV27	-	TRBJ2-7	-	CASSSFPLEQYF	TGTGCCAGCAGTTCCTTCCCTCTAGAGCAGTACTTC
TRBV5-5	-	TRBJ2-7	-	CASSYYRELYEQYF	TGTGCCAGCAGCTACTACAGGGAGCTCTACGAGCAGTACTTC
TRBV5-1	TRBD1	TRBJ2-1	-	CASSLGDREVLQLQRSNEQFF	TGCGCCAGCAGCTTGGGAGACAGGGAAGTTCTCCAGCTGCAACGGAGCAATGAGCAGTTCTTC
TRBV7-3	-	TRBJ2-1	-	CASAGGGGYNEQFF	TGTGCCAGTGCAGGAGGGGGCGGTTACAATGAGCAGTTCTTC
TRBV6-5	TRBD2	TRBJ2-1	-	CASRRQAGTYNEQFF	TGTGCCAGCAGACGACAAGCGGGAACCTACAATGAGCAGTTCTTC
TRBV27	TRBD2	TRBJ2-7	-	CASSPPGLSYYEQYF	TGTGCCAGCAGTCCCCCGGGACTATCGTACTACGAGCAGTACTTC
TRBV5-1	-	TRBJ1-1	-	CASSLDLQQAFF	TGCGCCAGCAGCTTGGATTTACAGCAAGCTTTCTTT
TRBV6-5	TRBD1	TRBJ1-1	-	CASSRTGGVTEAFF	TGTGCCAGCAGTCGGACAGGGGGTGTCACTGAAGCTTTCTTT
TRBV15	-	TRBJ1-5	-	CATSRDLGGNNQPQHF	TGTGCCACCAGCAGAGATCTAGGCGGTAACAATCAGCCCCAGCATTTT
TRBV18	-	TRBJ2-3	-	CASSPPWATDTQYF	TGTGCCAGCTCACCTCCCTGGGCCACAGATACGCAGTATTTT
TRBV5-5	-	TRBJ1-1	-	CASSSDGGLNTEAFF	TGTGCCAGCAGCTCCGACGGGGGATTGAACACTGAAGCTTTCTTT
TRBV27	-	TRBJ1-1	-	CARVPGLNTEAFF	TGTGCCAGAGTACCGGGATTGAACACTGAAGCTTTCTTT
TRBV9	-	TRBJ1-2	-	CASDTLGGYTF	TGTGCCAGCGACACCTTGGGTGGCTACACCTTC
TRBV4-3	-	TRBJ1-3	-	CASSLASGNTIYF	TGCGCCAGCAGCCTAGCATCTGGAAACACCATATATTTT